These T cell receptor beta chains were read from a single sample in a study of T cell clonotyping in hematopoietic cell transplantation. Assay: immunoSEQ multiplex PCR; the TCRdb copy retains only in-frame clones and omits some. The table lists nearly 11,000 clones, 45% to 50% of them singletons. This specimen consisted of PBMCs, obtained 30 days after allogeneic stem cell transplant. All receptors come from a male patient in his 50s who had an allogeneic stem cell transplant from an unrelated donor, so the T cells may come from the graft donor. Some clones in this sample may be carry-over from other donors' samples. CDR3s include the opening cysteine and the closing phenylalanine or tryptophan. The D gene is left open where the match is weak. Not all rows give a size; the values are once, few, many and, for expanded clones, a class.

J,size,V,D,DNA,CDR3
TRBJ1-5,NA,TRBV2,NA,TGTGCCAGCTCCTACGGAGAAAATCAGCCCCAGCATTTT,CASSYGENQPQHF
TRBJ1-2,NA,TRBV7-2,NA,TGTGCCAGCAGCTTAGCGTCTACAGCTATCTATGGCTACACCTTC,CASSLASTAIYGYTF
TRBJ2-7,NA,TRBV28,NA,TGTGCCAGCAGTTTTAAGGTCTACGAGCAGTACTTC,CASSFKVYEQYF
TRBJ2-7,NA,TRBV7-6,TRBD1,TGTGCCAGCAGCCTCACAGGGGGCCAAGACTACGAGCAGTACTTC,CASSLTGGQDYEQYF
TRBJ2-7,few,TRBV2,NA,TGTGCCAGCAGTGTTCGAAGCGAGCAGTACTTC,CASSVRSEQYF
TRBJ1-1,once,TRBV30,NA,TGTGCCTGGAGGGACCGTACTGAAGCTTTCTTT,CAWRDRTEAFF
TRBJ2-7,few,TRBV13,TRBD1,TGTGCCAGCAGCTCAACAGGGGCCTACGAGCAGTACTTC,CASSSTGAYEQYF
TRBJ2-7,NA,TRBV27,TRBD1,TGTGCCAGCAGTCCCCAGGGGACAGTCTACGAGCAGTACTTC,CASSPQGTVYEQYF
TRBJ2-7,NA,TRBV5-1,TRBD1,TGCGCCAGCAGCTTGGCTGGGACAGGGGTGCGGGAGCAGTACTTC,CASSLAGTGVREQYF
TRBJ2-3,NA,TRBV7-2,TRBD2,TGTGCCAGCACATTAGCGGGGGTAGTATCAGATACGCAGTATTTT,CASTLAGVVSDTQYF
TRBJ2-5,NA,TRBV2,NA,TGTGCCAGCAGTTGGGGACAAGAGACCCAGTACTTC,CASSWGQETQYF
TRBJ1-1,NA,TRBV2,NA,TGTGCCAGCAGTGAAGGCTTCGAAGCTTTCTTT,CASSEGFEAFF
TRBJ2-2,few,TRBV4-2,NA,TGTGCCAGCAGCCTCGAACAGGGTCGAGACGGGGAGCTGTTTTTT,CASSLEQGRDGELFF
TRBJ1-2,NA,TRBV5-6,NA,TGTGCCAGCAGCCCATGGGCCACCCCTGGCTACACCTTC,CASSPWATPGYTF
TRBJ1-2,NA,TRBV30,NA,TGTGCCTGGAGTGTAGCAGAAACCATTAACTATGGCTACACCTTC,CAWSVAETINYGYTF
TRBJ2-5,NA,TRBV6-5,TRBD2,TGTGCCAGCAGGTTACTAGCGGGCCAACAAGAGACCCAGTACTTC,CASRLLAGQQETQYF
TRBJ2-1,NA,TRBV7-9,NA,TGTGCCAGCAGCTTGGGGGCAGGAGACAATGAGCAGTTCTTC,CASSLGAGDNEQFF
TRBJ1-2,NA,TRBV28,NA,TGTGCCAGCAGTTTAGAGGGGCGCTATGGCTACACCTTC,CASSLEGRYGYTF
TRBJ2-7,NA,TRBV30,TRBD2,TGTGCCTGGACCTGGGGGGGAGGTATGACCTACGAGCAGTACTTC,CAWTWGGGMTYEQYF
TRBJ2-7,few,TRBV19,NA,TGTGCCAGTAGTATTCAGAACTCCCCCTACGAGCAGTACTTC,CASSIQNSPYEQYF
TRBJ1-1,medium-sized,TRBV30,NA,TGTGCCTGGAAATTCCGGGGTACTGAAGCTTTCTTT,CAWKFRGTEAFF
TRBJ2-5,few,TRBV4-1,NA,TGCGCCAGCAGGGAGTCGTGGGGGTCGGAGACCCAGTACTTC,CASRESWGSETQYF
TRBJ2-5,NA,TRBV19,TRBD1,TGTGCCAGTAGCCCAGGGGGCGAGCAGCACTTC,CASSPGGEQHF
TRBJ2-5,few,TRBV25-1,TRBD1,TGTGCCAGCAGTGAAGGAAACCACAGGGGAGAGACCCAGTACTTC,CASSEGNHRGETQYF